The entry below describes one TCR beta chain. This clone was recorded a few times. What this receptor recognizes is not known. Per-nucleotide qualities are absent, and no much larger clonotype sits a single base away. The sample comes from a study of cytomegalovirus exposure and HLA in healthy donors (dated by TCRdb to 2017 to 2019). In the study overall: A later analysis indicated that the 120 or so validation repertoires were generated on the platform also employed for the 666 repertoires of the first cohort. The study aimed to test whether signatures of past pathogen exposure could be identified by cataloging public T cell receptors. In addition to the first cohort of 650 to 750 subjects, a separate validation cohort of 120 different subjects was used. To predict cytomegalovirus infection status, the study brought together high-throughput TCR immunosequencing, statistical association of individual TCRs with disease status, and machine learning. Here is what the overall study found, with its caveats: The study gave a list of about 160 TCR beta chains associated with cytomegalovirus. A later analysis found that TCRs clustered in the first cohort also tended to co-occur in the 120 or so validation repertoires, with about 94% of cluster scores above 0. Three of the identified cytomegalovirus-associated TCR beta chains were confirmed in vitro to be specific for cytomegalovirus antigens. A later analysis had no HLA typing for the validation cohort, so co-occurrence there was scored across all 110 or so repertoires. The classifier was reported to diagnose cytomegalovirus status with high specificity and sensitivity in both the original and validation cohorts. It was suggested by the authors that the approach could potentially be generalized to other disease states and immunological phenotypes. Across donors, most TCR sequences were observed very rarely, whereas some public TCRs were present in many individuals.

Separate from the approximately 700-subject first cohort, the validation cohort of 90 to 150 subjects was the group to which the donors belonged. Receptor amplification or capture employed the immunoSEQ multiplex PCR assay. Per the original workflow: A statistical classification framework was developed to diagnose cytomegalovirus status using the catalog of TCR beta chain sequences. TCRdb obtained this table from immuneACCESS and retained in-frame rearrangements with V and J assigned. These tables miss some clones; where compared with another copy, unresolved V genes account for less than half of the shortfall, and the remainder is unexplained. That table furnishes V, J and clone size, whereas the DNA furnished D and trimming. The sample data list 180,000 or so clones, and around nine tenths of these were observed just once. 6.5% to 7.5% of the sample lies in the top ten. V and J are truncated by 3 bases and 2 bases respectively, leaving an intervening sequence of 11 bases. Its CDR3 holds 14 amino acids, cysteine through phenylalanine. Here the CDR3 DNA is all that survives: 42 bases in frame from base 1. The germline V gene supplies CDR1 ENHRY and CDR2 SYGVKD.

This TCR came from a young man in good health and CMV-seropositive. In this chain, TRBV10-3 is recombined with TRBJ2-7, with TRBD1 perhaps the D gene, on 6 matching bases. Sequencing used PBMCs. The sequenced DNA is TGTGCCATCAGTGACAGGGGAGTCACCTACGAGCAGTACTTC. Its protein is CAISDRGVTYEQYF.